This TCR beta chain was obtained from a study of long-term antiretroviral therapy in people with HIV (dated by TCRdb to the early 2020s). A note on the overall study: The earliest samples were collected approximately a decade before the 2015 WHO recommendation for immediate ART, a period when ART was typically delayed until CD4 counts fell. Whether ART initiation and durable HIV suppression were associated with changes in peripheral blood TRB repertoire composition and diversity was tested in a retrospective serial study. A total of roughly 180 cryopreserved PBMC samples were contributed to the cohort by 30 adults with confirmed HIV infection, with samples collected serially over a mean of roughly six years (range 1-12). Among the 30 or so participants with HIV, about 11 were female. No cross-contamination during QIAcube processing was shown when test extractions of a monoclonal T-cell line were performed alongside about 30 polyclonal samples.

Of note for this clone: What this receptor recognizes is not known. No quality values exist for individual bases; no much larger clone is one base distant.

Sequencing of the TRB variable region was done with the immunoSEQ hsTCRB v3.0 assay at survey level resolution. TRB sequencing targeted a depth of about 40,000-55,000 T-cell genomes per sample. An Illumina MiSeq with a v3 150-cycle kit was used to sequence the pooled TRB libraries. Regarding the original processing steps: Repertoire analysis was run in R within a reproducible Nextflow workflow that covered QC, data transformation and analysis. LymphoSeq2, an R package for exploring AIRR-Seq data, was used to implement custom analyses. A handful of samples that produced fewer than 5000 total TRB sequences were removed, so fewer than 200 HIV repertoires were analyzed. Among the 188 retained HIV repertoires, 59 were collected before ART initiation and fewer than 150 were collected after ART initiation. Repertoires were downsampled to 5000 TRB nucleotide sequences, with summary statistics averaged over 100 downsampling iterations. TRB sequences were retained for analysis only if CDR3 regions of at least seven amino acids were present. Two measures captured diversity: a Shannon entropy-derived clonality score and the Gini coefficient. Repertoire networks linked the top 5000 CDR3 amino acid sequences whenever two sequences differed by an edit distance of one. For TRB CDR3 amino acid sequences, antigen specificity groups and MHC restriction were predicted with GLIPH2. CDR3 amino acid sequences were matched against VDJdb and McPAS-TCR to flag known CMV, EBV, HIV or tissue antigen associations. Pre-ART, post-ART and control groups were compared with Wilcoxon signed-rank tests and Holm-Bonferroni correction. Entries here come from immuneACCESS through TCRdb and include only in-frame sequences with V and J called. Some clones fail to appear in such tables; in the studies checked, an unresolved V gene covers under half of the shortfall, and the cause of the remainder is unknown. Clone size and V and J calls were adopted from that table, with D and trimming inferred from the DNA. The sample has around 21,000 clones on record, roughly 84% of them singletons. The ten largest clones capture around 3.3% of the sample.

Reading from cysteine to phenylalanine, the CDR3 counts 16 amino acids. Just CDR3 DNA is preserved here, 48 bases in frame from base 1. V is reduced by 0 bases and J by 0 bases, leaving a spacing of 11 bases between them. The germline V gene encodes CDR1 SGHAT and CDR2 FQNNGV. To be included, a participant needed at least one PBMC sample from before ART initiation plus at least two post-ART samples. Treatment was received in the United States of America by all participants with HIV. Before DNA extraction, cryopreserved samples of roughly 1-10 million PBMC were thawed and washed. At the time of the earliest PBMC sample for each participant with HIV, ages ranged from about 20 to 54 years. Each participant contributed PBMC samples from 1-4 timepoints before ART initiation and 2-8 timepoints after ART initiation, with a median of 7 samples. For every participant, serial HIV viral load, CD4+ T-cell count, ART history and demographic data were obtained. A Qiagen kit on a QIAcube was used to extract genomic DNA from unsorted PBMC, with samples processed in batches of 12.

Results and caveats for the whole study, not just this receptor: Compared with controls, HIV repertoires had narrower CDR3 length ranges, and the network structure pointed to an antigen-experienced repertoire that shifted only slightly toward naive after ART. ART initiation was associated with a significant increase in TRB diversity, but diversity stayed significantly below transplant donor controls even after long-term ART. Owing to limited PBMC availability, only the TCR beta chain was sequenced, without alpha chain pairing. No data were available on ART adherence, viral resistance or therapy changes, limiting inferences about post-ART repertoire changes. Because pre-ART samples had limited cell numbers, unsorted PBMC were profiled rather than sorted CD4+ and CD8+ T cells. At every time point, the repertoire was dominated by expanded TRB clones first identified before ART initiation, although this dominance fluctuated and, in many PLHIV, declined after ART. The samples span the years 2004 to 2017, and the ART regimens used at that time may not be as effective as current regimens.

In this chain, TRBV11-2 is recombined with TRBJ1-1; the D gene lacks a confident call. The receptor's source is a woman aged 45-59 years with HIV. The source was unsorted PBMCs, collected 1.9 years after starting antiretroviral therapy. CDR3 sequence: CASSLDRGVMNTEAFF. The bases read TGTGCCAGCAGCTTAGACCGGGGAGTTATGAACACTGAAGCTTTCTTT.